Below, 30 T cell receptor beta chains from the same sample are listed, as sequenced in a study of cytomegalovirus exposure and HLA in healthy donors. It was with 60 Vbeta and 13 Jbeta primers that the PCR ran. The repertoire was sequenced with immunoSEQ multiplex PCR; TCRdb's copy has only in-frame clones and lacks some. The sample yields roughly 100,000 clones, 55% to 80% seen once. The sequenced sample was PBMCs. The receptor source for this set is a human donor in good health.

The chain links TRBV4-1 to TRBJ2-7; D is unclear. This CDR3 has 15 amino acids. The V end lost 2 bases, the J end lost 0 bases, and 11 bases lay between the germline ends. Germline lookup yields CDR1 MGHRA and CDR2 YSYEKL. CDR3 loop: CASSQLTESSYEQYF. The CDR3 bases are TGCGCCAGCAGCCAATTGACGGAGAGCTCCTACGAGCAGTACTTC.

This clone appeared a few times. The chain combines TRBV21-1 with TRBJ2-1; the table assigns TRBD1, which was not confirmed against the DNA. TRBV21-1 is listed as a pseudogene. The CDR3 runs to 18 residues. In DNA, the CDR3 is TGTGCCAGCAGCAAAGTACTTGAGACCTCCAGGGGGTACAATGAGCAGTTCTTC. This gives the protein CASSKVLETSRGYNEQFF.

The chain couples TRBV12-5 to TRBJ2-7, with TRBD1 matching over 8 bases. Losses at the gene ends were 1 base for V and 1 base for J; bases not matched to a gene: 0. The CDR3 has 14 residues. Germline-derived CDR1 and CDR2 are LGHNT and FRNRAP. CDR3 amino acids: CASGLGTGSYEQYF. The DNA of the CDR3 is TGTGCTAGTGGTTTGGGGACAGGGTCCTACGAGCAGTACTTC.

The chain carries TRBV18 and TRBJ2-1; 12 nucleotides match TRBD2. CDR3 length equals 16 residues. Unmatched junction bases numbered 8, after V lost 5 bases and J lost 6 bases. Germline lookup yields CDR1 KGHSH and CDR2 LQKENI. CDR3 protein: CASSTLLAGGTNEQFF. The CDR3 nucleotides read TGTGCCAGCTCAACCCTACTAGCGGGAGGTACCAATGAGCAGTTCTTC.

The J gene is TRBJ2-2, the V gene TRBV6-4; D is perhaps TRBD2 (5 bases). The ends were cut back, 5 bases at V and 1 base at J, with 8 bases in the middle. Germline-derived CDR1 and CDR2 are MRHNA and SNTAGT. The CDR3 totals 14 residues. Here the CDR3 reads CASSLEGNTGELFF. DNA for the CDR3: TGTGCCAGCAGTCTCGAGGGGAACACCGGGGAGCTGTTTTTT.

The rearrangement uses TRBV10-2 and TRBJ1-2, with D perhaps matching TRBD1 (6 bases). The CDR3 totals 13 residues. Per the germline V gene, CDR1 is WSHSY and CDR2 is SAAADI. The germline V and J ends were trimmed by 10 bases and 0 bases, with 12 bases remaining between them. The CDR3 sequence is CATRDTANYGYTF. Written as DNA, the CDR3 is TGCGCCACTCGGGACACCGCTAACTATGGCTACACCTTC.

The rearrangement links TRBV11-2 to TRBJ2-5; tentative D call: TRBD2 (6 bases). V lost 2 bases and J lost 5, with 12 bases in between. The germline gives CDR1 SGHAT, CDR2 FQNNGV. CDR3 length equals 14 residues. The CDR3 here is CASSLPPSGETQYF. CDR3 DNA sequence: TGTGCCAGCAGCTTACCTCCGAGCGGGGAGACCCAGTACTTC.

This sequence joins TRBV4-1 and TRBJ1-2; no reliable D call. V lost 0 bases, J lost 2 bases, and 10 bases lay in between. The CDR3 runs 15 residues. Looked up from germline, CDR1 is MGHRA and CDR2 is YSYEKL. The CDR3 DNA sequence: TGCGCCAGCAGCCAAGAGCCGGGTAGGAACTATGGCTACACCTTC. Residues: CASSQEPGRNYGYTF.

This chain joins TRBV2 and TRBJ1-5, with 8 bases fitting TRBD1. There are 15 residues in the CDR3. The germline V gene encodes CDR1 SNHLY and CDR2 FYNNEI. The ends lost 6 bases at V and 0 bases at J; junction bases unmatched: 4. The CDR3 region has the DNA TGTGCCAGCAGCCACAGGGGGAATAGCAATCAGCCCCAGCATTTT. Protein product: CASSHRGNSNQPQHF.

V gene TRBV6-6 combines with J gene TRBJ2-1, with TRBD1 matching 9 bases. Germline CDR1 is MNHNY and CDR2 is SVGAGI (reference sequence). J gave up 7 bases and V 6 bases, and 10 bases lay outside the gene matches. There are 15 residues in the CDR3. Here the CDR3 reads CASRPPGQGDNEQFF. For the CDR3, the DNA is TGTGCCAGCAGACCACCGGGACAGGGCGATAATGAGCAGTTCTTC.

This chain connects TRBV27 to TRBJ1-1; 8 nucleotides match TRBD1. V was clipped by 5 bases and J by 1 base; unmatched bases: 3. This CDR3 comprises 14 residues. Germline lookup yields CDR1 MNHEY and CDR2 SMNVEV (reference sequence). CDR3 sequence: CASSGTGWNTEAFF. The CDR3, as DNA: TGTGCCAGCAGTGGGACAGGATGGAACACTGAAGCTTTCTTT.

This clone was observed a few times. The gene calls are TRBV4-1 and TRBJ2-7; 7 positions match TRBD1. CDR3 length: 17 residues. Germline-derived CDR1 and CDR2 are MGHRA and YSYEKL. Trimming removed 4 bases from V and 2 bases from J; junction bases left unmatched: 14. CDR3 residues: CASSLTRSRTGAYEQYF. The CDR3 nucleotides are TGCGCCAGCAGCCTAACCAGGAGTAGGACAGGCGCCTACGAGCAGTACTTC.

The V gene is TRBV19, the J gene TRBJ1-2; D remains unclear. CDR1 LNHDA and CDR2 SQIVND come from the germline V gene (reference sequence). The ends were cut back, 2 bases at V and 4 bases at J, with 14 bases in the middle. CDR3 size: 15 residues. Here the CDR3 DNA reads TGTGCCAGTAGTATAACCGTCGCGGCGTCCTATGGCTACACCTTC. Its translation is CASSITVAASYGYTF.

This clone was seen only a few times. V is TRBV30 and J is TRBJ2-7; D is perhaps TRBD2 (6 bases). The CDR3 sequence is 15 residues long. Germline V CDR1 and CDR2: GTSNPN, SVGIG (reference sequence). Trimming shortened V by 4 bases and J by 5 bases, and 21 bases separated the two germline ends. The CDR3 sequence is CAWKKPGGRRDEQYF. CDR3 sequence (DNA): TGTGCCTGGAAAAAGCCCGGGGGACGGAGGGACGAGCAGTACTTC.

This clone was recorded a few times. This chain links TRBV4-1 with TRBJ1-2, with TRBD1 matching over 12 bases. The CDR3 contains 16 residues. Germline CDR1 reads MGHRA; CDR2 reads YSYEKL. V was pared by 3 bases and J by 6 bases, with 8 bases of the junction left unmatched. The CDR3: CASSHPGTGGSNGYTF. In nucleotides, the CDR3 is TGCGCCAGCAGCCATCCCGGGACAGGGGGCTCGAATGGCTACACCTTC.

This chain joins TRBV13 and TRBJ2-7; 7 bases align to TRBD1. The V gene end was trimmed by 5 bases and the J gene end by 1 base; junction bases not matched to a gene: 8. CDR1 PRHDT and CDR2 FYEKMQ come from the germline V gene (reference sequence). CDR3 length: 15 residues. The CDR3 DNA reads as TGTGCCAGCAGCCCCGGACAGGCCCCGTCCTACGAGCAGTACTTC. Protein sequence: CASSPGQAPSYEQYF.

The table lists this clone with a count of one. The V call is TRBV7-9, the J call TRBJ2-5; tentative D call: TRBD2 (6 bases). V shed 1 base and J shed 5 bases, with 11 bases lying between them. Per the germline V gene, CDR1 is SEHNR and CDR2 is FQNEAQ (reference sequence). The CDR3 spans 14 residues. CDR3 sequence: CASSLGGDVETQYF. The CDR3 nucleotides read TGTGCCAGCAGCTTAGGCGGGGACGTGGAGACCCAGTACTTC.

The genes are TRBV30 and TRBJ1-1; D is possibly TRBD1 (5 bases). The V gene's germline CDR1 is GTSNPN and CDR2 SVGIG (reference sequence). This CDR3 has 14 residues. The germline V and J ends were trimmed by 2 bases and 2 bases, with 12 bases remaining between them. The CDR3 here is CAWSLVGLNTEAFF. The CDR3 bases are TGTGCCTGGAGTCTGGTGGGGCTTAACACTGAAGCTTTCTTT.

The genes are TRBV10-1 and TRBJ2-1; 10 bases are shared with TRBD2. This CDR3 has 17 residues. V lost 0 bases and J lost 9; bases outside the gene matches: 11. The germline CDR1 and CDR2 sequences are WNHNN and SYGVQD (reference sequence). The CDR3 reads CASSESGSGRSLGEQFF. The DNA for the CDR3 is TGCGCCAGCAGTGAGTCGGGTAGCGGGAGGTCGCTAGGTGAGCAGTTCTTC.

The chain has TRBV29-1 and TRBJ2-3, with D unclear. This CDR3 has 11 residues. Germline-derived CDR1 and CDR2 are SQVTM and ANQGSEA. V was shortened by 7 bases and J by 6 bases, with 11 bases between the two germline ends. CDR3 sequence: CSALDWDTQYF. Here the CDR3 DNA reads TGCAGCGCCCTTGACTGGGATACGCAGTATTTT.

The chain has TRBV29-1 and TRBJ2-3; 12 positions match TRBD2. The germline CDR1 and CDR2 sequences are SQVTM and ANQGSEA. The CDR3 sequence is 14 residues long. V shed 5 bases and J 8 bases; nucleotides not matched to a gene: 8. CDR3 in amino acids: CSVCLAGGVGTQYF. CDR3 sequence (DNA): TGCAGCGTTTGTCTAGCGGGAGGGGTAGGTACGCAGTATTTT.

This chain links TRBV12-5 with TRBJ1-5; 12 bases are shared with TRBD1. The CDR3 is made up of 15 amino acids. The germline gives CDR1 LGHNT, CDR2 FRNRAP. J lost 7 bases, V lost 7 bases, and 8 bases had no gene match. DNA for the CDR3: TGTGCTAGTGCTGGGACAGGGGGCGCGTTGCAGCCCCAGCATTTT. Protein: CASAGTGGALQPQHF.

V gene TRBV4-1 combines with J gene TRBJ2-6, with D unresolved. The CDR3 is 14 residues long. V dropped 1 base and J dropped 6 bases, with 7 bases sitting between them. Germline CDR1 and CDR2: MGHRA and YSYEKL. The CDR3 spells CASSQVSLANVLTF. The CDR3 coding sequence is TGCGCCAGCAGCCAAGTTTCGTTGGCCAACGTCCTGACTTTC.

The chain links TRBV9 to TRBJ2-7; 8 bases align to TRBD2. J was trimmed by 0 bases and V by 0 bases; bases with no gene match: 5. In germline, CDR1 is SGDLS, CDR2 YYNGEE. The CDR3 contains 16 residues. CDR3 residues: CASSVASGGSSYEQYF. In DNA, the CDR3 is TGTGCCAGCAGCGTAGCGTCGGGGGGGAGCTCCTACGAGCAGTACTTC.

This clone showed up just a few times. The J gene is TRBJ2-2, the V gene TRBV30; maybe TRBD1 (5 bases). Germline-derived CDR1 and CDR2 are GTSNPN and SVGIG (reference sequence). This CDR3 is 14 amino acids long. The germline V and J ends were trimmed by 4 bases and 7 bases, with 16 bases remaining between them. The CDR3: CAWNPLKGVGELFF. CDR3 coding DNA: TGTGCCTGGAACCCACTCAAAGGGGTCGGGGAGCTGTTTTTT.

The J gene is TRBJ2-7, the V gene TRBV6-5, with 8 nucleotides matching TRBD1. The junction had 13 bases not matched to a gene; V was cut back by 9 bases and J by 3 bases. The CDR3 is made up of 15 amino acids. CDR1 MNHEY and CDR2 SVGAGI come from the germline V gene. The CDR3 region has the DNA TGTGCCAGTAAGCCCTCCGGGACAGGATACTACGAGCAGTACTTC. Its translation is CASKPSGTGYYEQYF.

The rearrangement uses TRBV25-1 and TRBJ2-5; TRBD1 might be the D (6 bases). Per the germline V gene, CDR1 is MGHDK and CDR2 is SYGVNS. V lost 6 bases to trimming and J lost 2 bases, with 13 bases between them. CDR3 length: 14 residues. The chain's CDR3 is CASRATGRQETQYF. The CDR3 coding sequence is TGTGCCAGCAGGGCCACAGGGAGACAAGAGACCCAGTACTTC.

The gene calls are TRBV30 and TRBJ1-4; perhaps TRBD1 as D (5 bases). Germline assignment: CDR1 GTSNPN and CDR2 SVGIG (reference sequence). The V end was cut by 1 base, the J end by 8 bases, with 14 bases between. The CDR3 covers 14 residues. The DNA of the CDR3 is TGTGCCTGGAGTGCCCTCGGGGGGAGCGAAAAACTGTTTTTT. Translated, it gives CAWSALGGSEKLFF.

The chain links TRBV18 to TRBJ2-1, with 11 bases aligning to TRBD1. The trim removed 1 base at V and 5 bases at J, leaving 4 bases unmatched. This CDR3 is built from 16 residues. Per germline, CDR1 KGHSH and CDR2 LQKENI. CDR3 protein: CASSPLGTGGNNEQFF. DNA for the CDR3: TGTGCCAGCTCACCACTGGGGACAGGGGGGAACAATGAGCAGTTCTTC.

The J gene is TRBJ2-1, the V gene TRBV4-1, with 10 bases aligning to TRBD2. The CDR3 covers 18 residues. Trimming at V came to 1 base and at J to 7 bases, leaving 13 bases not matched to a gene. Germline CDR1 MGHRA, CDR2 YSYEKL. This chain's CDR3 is CASSQALNLAGVSNEQFF. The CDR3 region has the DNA TGCGCCAGCAGCCAAGCCCTAAATCTAGCGGGAGTATCAAATGAGCAGTTCTTC.